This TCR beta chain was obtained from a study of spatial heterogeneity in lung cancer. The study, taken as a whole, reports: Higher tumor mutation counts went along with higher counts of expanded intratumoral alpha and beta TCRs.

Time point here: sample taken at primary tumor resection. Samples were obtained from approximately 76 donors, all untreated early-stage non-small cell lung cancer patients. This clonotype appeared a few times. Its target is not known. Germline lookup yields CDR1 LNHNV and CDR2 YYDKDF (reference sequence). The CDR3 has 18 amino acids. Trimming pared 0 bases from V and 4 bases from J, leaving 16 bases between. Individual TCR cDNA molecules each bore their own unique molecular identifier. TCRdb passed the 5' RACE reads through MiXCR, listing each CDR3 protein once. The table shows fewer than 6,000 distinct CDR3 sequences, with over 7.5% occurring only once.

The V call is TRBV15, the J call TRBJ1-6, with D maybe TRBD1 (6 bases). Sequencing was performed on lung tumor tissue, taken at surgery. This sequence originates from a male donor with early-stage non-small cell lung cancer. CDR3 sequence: CATSRDRIGGGYNSPLHF. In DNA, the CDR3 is TGTGCCACCAGCAGAGACCGTATCGGAGGGGGATATAATTCACCCCTCCACTTT.